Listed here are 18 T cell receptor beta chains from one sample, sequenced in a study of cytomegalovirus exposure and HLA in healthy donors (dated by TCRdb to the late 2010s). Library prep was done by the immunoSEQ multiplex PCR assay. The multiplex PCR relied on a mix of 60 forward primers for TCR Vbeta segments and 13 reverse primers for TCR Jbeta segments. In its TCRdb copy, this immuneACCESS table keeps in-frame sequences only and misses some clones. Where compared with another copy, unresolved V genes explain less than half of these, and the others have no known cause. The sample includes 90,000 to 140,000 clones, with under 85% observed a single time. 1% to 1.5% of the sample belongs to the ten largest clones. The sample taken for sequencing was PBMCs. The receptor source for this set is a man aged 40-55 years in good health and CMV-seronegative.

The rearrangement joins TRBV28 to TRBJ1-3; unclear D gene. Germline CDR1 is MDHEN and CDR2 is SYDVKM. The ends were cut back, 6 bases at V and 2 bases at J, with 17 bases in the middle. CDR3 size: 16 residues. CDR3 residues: CASRNYGESAGNTIYF. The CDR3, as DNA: TGTGCCAGCAGGAATTATGGAGAGTCAGCTGGAAACACCATATATTTT.

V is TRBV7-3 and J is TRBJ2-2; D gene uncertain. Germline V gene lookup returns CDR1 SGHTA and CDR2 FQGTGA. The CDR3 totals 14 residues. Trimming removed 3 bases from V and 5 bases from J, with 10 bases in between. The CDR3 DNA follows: TGTGCCAGCAGCTTGACGACTGGAACCGGGGAGCTGTTTTTT. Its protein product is CASSLTTGTGELFF.

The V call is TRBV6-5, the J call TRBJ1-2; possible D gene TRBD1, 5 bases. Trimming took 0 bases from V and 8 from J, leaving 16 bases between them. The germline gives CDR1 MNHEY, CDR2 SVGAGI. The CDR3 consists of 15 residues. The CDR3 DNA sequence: TGTGCCAGCAGTTACTCGACTCAGGGATTGGGCGGCTACACCTTC. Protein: CASSYSTQGLGGYTF.

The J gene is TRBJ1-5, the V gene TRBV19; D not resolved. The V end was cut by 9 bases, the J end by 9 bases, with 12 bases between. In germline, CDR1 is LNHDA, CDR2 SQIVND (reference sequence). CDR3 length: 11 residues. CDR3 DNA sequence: TGTGCCAGCCTACGCGCCGCGCCCCAGCATTTT. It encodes CASLRAAPQHF.

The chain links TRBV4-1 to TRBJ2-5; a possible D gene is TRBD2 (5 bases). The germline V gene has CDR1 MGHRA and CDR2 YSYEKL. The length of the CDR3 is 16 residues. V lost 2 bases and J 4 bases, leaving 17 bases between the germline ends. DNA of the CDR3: TGCGCCAGCAGCCAACGGAGCGGCGAATGGAGAGAGACCCAGTACTTC. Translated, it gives CASSQRSGEWRETQYF.

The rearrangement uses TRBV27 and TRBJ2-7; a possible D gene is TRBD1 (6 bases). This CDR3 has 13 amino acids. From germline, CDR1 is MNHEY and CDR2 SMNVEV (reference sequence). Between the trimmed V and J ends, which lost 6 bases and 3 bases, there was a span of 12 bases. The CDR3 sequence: CASSRGQYYEQYF. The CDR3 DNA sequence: TGTGCCAGCAGCCGGGGACAATACTACGAGCAGTACTTC.

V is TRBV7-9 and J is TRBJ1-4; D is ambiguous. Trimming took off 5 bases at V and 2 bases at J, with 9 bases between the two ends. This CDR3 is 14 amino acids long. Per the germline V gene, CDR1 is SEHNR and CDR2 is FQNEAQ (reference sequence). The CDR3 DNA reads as TGTGCCAGCAGCCAACTCTCGACTAATGAAAAACTGTTTTTT. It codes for CASSQLSTNEKLFF. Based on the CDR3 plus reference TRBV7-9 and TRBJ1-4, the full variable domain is DTGVSQNPRHKITKRGQNVTFRCDPISEHNRLYWYRQTLGQGPEFLTYFQNEAQLEKSRLLSDRFSAERPKGSFSTLEIQRTEQGDSAMYLCASSQLSTNEKLFFGSGTQLSVL.

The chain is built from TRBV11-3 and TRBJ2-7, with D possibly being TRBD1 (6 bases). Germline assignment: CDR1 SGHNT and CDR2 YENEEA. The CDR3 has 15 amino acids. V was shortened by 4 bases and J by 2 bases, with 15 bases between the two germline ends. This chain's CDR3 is CASSYTRTAAYEQYF. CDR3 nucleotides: TGTGCCAGCAGCTATACCAGGACAGCAGCCTACGAGCAGTACTTC.

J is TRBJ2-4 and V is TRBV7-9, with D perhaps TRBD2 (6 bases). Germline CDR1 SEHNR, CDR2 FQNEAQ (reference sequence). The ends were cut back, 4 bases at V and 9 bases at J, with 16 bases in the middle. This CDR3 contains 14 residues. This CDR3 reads CASSSPAGSGIQYF. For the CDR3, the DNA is TGTGCCAGCAGCTCGCCAGCGGGTAGCGGCATTCAGTACTTC.

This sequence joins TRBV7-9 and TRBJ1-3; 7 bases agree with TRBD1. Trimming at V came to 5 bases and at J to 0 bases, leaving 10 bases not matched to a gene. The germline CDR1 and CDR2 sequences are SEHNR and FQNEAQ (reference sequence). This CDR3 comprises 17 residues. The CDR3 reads CASSRNLRDSSGNTIYF. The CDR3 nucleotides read TGTGCCAGCAGCAGAAACTTGCGGGACAGCTCTGGAAACACCATATATTTT.

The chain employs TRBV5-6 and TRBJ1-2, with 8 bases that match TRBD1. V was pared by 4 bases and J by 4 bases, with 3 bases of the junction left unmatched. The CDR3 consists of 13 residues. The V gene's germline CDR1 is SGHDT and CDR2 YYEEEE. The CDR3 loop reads CASSEGQAYGYTF. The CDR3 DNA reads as TGTGCCAGCAGCGAGGGACAGGCCTATGGCTACACCTTC.

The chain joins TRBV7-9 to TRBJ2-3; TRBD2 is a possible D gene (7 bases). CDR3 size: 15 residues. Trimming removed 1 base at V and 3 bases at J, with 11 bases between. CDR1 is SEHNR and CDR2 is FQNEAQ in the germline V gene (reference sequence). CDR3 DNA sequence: TGTGCCAGCAGCTTAGGGGGGGGCTGGACAGATACGCAGTATTTT. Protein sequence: CASSLGGGWTDTQYF.

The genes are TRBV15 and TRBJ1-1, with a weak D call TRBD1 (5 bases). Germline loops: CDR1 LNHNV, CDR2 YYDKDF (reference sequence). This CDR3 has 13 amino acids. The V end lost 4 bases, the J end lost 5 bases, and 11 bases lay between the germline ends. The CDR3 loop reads CATSTRGMTEAFF. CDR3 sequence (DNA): TGTGCCACCAGCACCCGGGGGATGACTGAAGCTTTCTTT.

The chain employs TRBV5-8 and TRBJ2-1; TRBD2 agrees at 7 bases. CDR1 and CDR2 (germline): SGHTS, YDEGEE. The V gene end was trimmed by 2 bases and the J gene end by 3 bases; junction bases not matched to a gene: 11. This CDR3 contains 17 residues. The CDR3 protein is CASSFIPVAGGYNEQFF. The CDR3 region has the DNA TGTGCCAGCAGCTTTATTCCGGTAGCGGGTGGCTACAATGAGCAGTTCTTC.

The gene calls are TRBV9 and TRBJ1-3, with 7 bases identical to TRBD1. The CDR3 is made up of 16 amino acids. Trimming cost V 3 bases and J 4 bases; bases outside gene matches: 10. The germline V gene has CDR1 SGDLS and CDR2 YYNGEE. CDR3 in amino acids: CASSATLQGRGNTIYF. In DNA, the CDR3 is TGTGCCAGCAGCGCAACCCTACAGGGGAGAGGAAACACCATATATTTT.

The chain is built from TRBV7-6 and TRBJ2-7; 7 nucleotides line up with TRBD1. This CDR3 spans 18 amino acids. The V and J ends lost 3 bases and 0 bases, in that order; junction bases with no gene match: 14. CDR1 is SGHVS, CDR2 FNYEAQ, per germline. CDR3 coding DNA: TGTGCCAGCAGCTTTGGAATTGTGGGCCGGGACAGCTCCTACGAGCAGTACTTC. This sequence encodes CASSFGIVGRDSSYEQYF.

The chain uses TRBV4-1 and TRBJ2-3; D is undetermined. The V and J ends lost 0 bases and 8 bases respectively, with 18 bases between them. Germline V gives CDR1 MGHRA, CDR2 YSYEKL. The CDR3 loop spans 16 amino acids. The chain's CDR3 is CASSQEEASPRVTQYF. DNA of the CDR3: TGCGCCAGCAGCCAAGAAGAAGCGTCACCTCGGGTTACGCAGTATTTT.

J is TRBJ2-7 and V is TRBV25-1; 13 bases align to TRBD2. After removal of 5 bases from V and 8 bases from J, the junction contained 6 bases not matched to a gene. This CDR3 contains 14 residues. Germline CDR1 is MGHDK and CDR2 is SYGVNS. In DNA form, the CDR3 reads TGTGCCAGCAGTCACTCCGGGACTAGCGGGAAGCAGTACTTC. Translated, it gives CASSHSGTSGKQYF.